This TCR beta chain was found in a study of long-term antiretroviral therapy in people with HIV. Germline CDR1 and CDR2: SNHLY and FYNNEI. The V gene lost 5 bases and the J gene lost 3 bases, with 14 bases spanning the gap. The CDR3 totals 14 residues. This clone was counted a single time. The assay, immunoSEQ v3.0, was run at survey level. Only in-frame clones appear in the TCRdb table, and some are missing; sequencing was by immunoSEQ multiplex PCR. The sample holds about 25,000 clones, 65% to 90% seen once. The starting material was unsorted PBMCs, obtained 1.2 years after starting antiretroviral therapy. The J gene is TRBJ2-7, the V gene TRBV2; tentative D call: TRBD1 (5 bases). The source is a man between 45 and 60 years old with HIV. CDR3 loop: CASSNQDIFYEQYF. The CDR3 nucleotides are TGTGCCAGCAGTAACCAGGACATTTTCTACGAGCAGTACTTC.